Presented here are 19 T cell receptor beta chains from one specimen sequenced in a study of graft-versus-host responses after intestinal transplantation. TCRdb's table, derived via immunoSEQ multiplex PCR, lists solely in-frame clones and lacks some. Altogether about 36,000 clones are present, around 94% being singletons, with the ten largest covering roughly 0.22%. Their antigen targets remain unknown. The source material was unstimulated CD4+ T cells sorted from spleen or lymph node cells, sampled before transplant. The receptor set was obtained from a human donor who was the organ donor for an intestinal transplant.

The gene calls are TRBV5-4 and TRBJ1-1, with a weak D call TRBD1 (5 bases). Germline CDR1 is SGHNT and CDR2 is YYREEE (reference sequence). V gave up 2 bases and J gave up 8 bases, with 13 bases separating them. The CDR3 contains 13 residues. CDR3 residues: CASSFHKGQEAFF. The DNA of the CDR3 is TGTGCCAGCAGCTTCCACAAAGGACAAGAAGCTTTCTTT.

CDR3 DNA: TGTGCCAGCAGCTTAGTCATGGGACAGGGCTCTGGAAACACCATATATTTT. Translating gives CASSLVMGQGSGNTIYF. The V gene is TRBV13, the J gene TRBJ1-3; 9 bases map to TRBD1. This CDR3 is 17 amino acids long. CDR1 PRHDT and CDR2 FYEKMQ come from the germline V gene (reference sequence). After removal of 1 base from V and 0 bases from J, the junction contained 4 bases not matched to a gene.

V usage is TRBV28 and J usage is TRBJ2-2; 8 positions match TRBD1. The CDR3 sequence is 17 residues long. J gave up 0 bases and V 5 bases, and 8 bases lay outside the gene matches. Germline V lookup: CDR1 MDHEN, CDR2 SYDVKM. The CDR3 reads CASSLTGVASNTGELFF. The CDR3 coding sequence is TGTGCCAGCAGTCTGACAGGGGTAGCCTCGAACACCGGGGAGCTGTTTTTT.

The rearrangement joins TRBV7-2 to TRBJ1-1, with 8 bases aligning to TRBD1. Trimming at V came to 3 bases and at J to 4 bases, leaving 7 bases not matched to a gene. The CDR3 spans 15 residues. Germline V gene sequence: CDR1 SGHTA, CDR2 FQGNSA. DNA of the CDR3: TGTGCCAGCAGCTTTCAGGGGGCTGGGGGCACTGAAGCTTTCTTT. Encoded protein: CASSFQGAGGTEAFF.

CDR3 sequence: CASSQDRSNSPLHF. The DNA of the CDR3 is TGTGCCAGCAGTCAGGACAGGTCTAATTCACCCCTCCACTTT. The rearrangement links TRBV2 to TRBJ1-6; 7 positions match TRBD1. The germline gives CDR1 SNHLY, CDR2 FYNNEI. The CDR3 has 14 amino acids. V was clipped by 5 bases and J by 6 bases; unmatched bases: 4.

The J gene is TRBJ2-2, the V gene TRBV9, with D uncertain. Per germline, CDR1 SGDLS and CDR2 YYNGEE. Trimming stripped 4 bases from V and 0 bases from J, with 4 bases between. This CDR3 has 13 amino acids. The CDR3 region is CASSRTNTGELFF. CDR3 sequence (DNA): TGTGCCAGCAGCAGGACGAACACCGGGGAGCTGTTTTTT.

This sequence joins TRBV6-6 and TRBJ1-5; D is perhaps TRBD1 (5 bases). From germline, CDR1 is MNHNY and CDR2 SVGAGI (reference sequence). Deletions cut 6 bases from V and 0 bases from J, with 15 bases between. The length of the CDR3 is 16 residues. The CDR3 region has the DNA TGTGCCAGCAGAGAACTAGGGGCCTATAGCAATCAGCCCCAGCATTTT. Protein sequence: CASRELGAYSNQPQHF.

This clone has a handful of counts. The gene calls are TRBV7-9 and TRBJ1-2; 7 bases fit TRBD1. V lost 0 bases and J lost 6; bases outside the gene matches: 1. CDR3 size: 13 residues. Per the germline V gene, CDR1 is SEHNR and CDR2 is FQNEAQ (reference sequence). The CDR3 DNA is TGTGCCAGCAGCTTAGCGAGGGGGCATGGCTACACCTTC. As protein: CASSLARGHGYTF. The complete variable domain, with remaining parts taken from reference TRBV7-9 and TRBJ1-2, reads DTGVSQNPRHKITKRGQNVTFRCDPISEHNRLYWYRQTLGQGPEFLTYFQNEAQLEKSRLLSDRFSAERPKGSFSTLEIQRTEQGDSAMYLCASSLARGHGYTFGSGTRLTVV.

The chain combines TRBV2 with TRBJ1-1; the match to TRBD1 covers 7 bases. The CDR3 is made up of 14 amino acids. Germline V gene lookup returns CDR1 SNHLY and CDR2 FYNNEI. The V and J ends lost 5 bases and 5 bases, in that order; junction bases with no gene match: 8. CDR3 bases: TGTGCCAGCAGTCCACAGGGGCGGGGTACTGAAGCTTTCTTT. It codes for CASSPQGRGTEAFF.

V is TRBV30 and J is TRBJ1-1; D gene uncertain. V gave up 0 bases and J gave up 10 bases, with 15 bases separating them. Germline V gene lookup returns CDR1 GTSNPN and CDR2 SVGIG (reference sequence). This CDR3 has 13 amino acids. The CDR3 nucleotides read TGTGCCTGGAGTGTCTTGAGTGAACCGGGAGCTTTCTTT. Translation gives CAWSVLSEPGAFF.

This sequence joins TRBV11-3 and TRBJ1-2, with 8 bases that match TRBD1. Germline V gene sequence: CDR1 SGHNT, CDR2 YENEEA. The junction had 3 bases not matched to a gene; V was cut back by 4 bases and J by 2 bases. CDR3 length equals 14 residues. CDR3: CASSSRTGNYGYTF. In DNA, the CDR3 is TGTGCCAGCAGCTCTCGGACAGGGAACTATGGCTACACCTTC. The full variable domain, its missing parts supplied by reference TRBV11-3 and TRBJ1-2, is EAGVVQSPRYKIIEKKQPVAFWCNPISGHNTLYWYLQNLGQGPELLIRYENEEAVDDSQLPKDRFSAERLKGVDSTLKIQPAELGDSAVYLCASSSRTGNYGYTFGSGTRLTVV.

The table lists this clone with a count of one. The rearrangement uses TRBV5-6 and TRBJ2-7; no reliable D call. This CDR3 contains 14 residues. The V gene lost 0 bases and the J gene lost 0 bases, with 7 bases spanning the gap. Per the germline V gene, CDR1 is SGHDT and CDR2 is YYEEEE. The CDR3, as DNA: TGTGCCAGCAGCTTGGTGGTAGGCTCCTACGAGCAGTACTTC. It translates to CASSLVVGSYEQYF.

Concerning this clone itself: At one of its ends the junction is not consistent with the germline gene, which may arise from a read error. The chain has TRBV6-5 and TRBJ2-7; 10 positions agree with TRBD2. The CDR3 extends over 16 amino acids. The germline gives CDR1 MNHEY, CDR2 SVGAGI. The CDR3 bases are TGTGCTAGCAGTTGGCTAGCGGGGGAGAGCTCCTACGAGCAGTACTTC. It yields the protein CASSWLAGESSYEQYF.

The CDR3, as DNA: TGTGCCTGGAGTGTACGGTTAGCGGGGGGGTTTGGTGATACGCAGTATTTT. Translating gives CAWSVRLAGGFGDTQYF. This chain connects TRBV30 to TRBJ2-3; 11 positions agree with TRBD2. This CDR3 has 17 amino acids. CDR1 and CDR2 from the germline V gene are GTSNPN and SVGIG (reference sequence). V was pared by 0 bases and J by 6 bases, with 11 bases of the junction left unmatched.

The chain links TRBV7-2 to TRBJ2-7; a weak D match, TRBD2 (7 bases). V lost 6 bases and J lost 6, with 18 bases in between. The germline V gene has CDR1 SGHTA and CDR2 FQGNSA. The CDR3 spans 14 residues. CDR3 sequence reads: CASRQKGGAREQYF. CDR3 in DNA: TGTGCCAGCAGACAAAAGGGGGGGGCGCGCGAGCAGTACTTC.

The chain is built from TRBV9 and TRBJ2-2; 8 positions match TRBD2. CDR1 and CDR2 (germline): SGDLS, YYNGEE. There are 17 residues in the CDR3. Trimming at V came to 4 bases and at J to 0 bases, leaving 8 bases not matched to a gene. This CDR3 reads CASSPLSGGSNTGELFF. The CDR3 DNA reads as TGTGCCAGCAGCCCCCTCAGCGGGGGTTCGAACACCGGGGAGCTGTTTTTT.

This clone was counted a few times. The chain uses TRBV10-3 and TRBJ1-4; TRBD1 matches at 7 bases. The CDR3 is made up of 14 amino acids. CDR1 ENHRY and CDR2 SYGVKD come from the germline V gene. J lost 1 base, V lost 4 bases, and 0 bases had no gene match. CDR3 bases: TGTGCCATCAGTGGACAGGGAACTAATGAAAAACTGTTTTTT. Amino acids: CAISGQGTNEKLFF.

The chain recombines TRBV10-3 with TRBJ2-3; 8 bases match TRBD2. Germline trimming cut 5 bases from V and 7 bases from J; bases unmatched to any gene: 5. Germline V lookup: CDR1 ENHRY, CDR2 SYGVKD. The CDR3 runs to 13 residues. The DNA of the CDR3 is TGTGCCATCAGTAGGCCTAGCGGGTATACGCAGTATTTT. It encodes CAISRPSGYTQYF.

Regarding this clone: An end of the junction does not agree with germline; a read error may underlie this. This chain uses TRBV7-2 with TRBJ1-6; possible D gene TRBD1, 5 bases. Germline V CDR1 and CDR2: SGHTA, FQGNSA. CDR3 size: 16 residues. This chain's CDR3 is CASTTAGGGYISPLHF. CDR3 nucleotides: TGTGCCAGCACCACCGCGGGGGGAGGCTATATTTCACCCCTCCACTTT.